This T cell receptor beta chain appears in the sequencing data of a study of cytomegalovirus exposure and HLA in healthy donors. Broader study findings: The study flagged some 170 TCR beta chains as cytomegalovirus-associated. Later findings reportedly placed an Asian-associated ancestry cluster below the roughly 730-donor mean for N-insertions.

As regards this clone: Its antigen is currently unknown.

CDR3 size: 14 residues. The V gene's germline CDR1 is SGHAT and CDR2 FQNNGV. With 1 base removed from V and 1 base from J, the gap between germline ends came to 7 bases. The PCR used 60 Vbeta and 13 Jbeta primers. TCRdb's table, derived via immunoSEQ multiplex PCR, lists solely in-frame clones and lacks some. Here the sample spans 200,000 or so clones, approximately 85% being singletons. The sequence derives from a woman between 18 and 29 years old in good health and CMV-seronegative. V and J are TRBV11-2 and TRBJ2-5, with unresolved D. The sample taken for sequencing was PBMCs. CDR3 in DNA: TGTGCCAGCAGCTTAGGTGCCAGCCAAGAGACCCAGTACTTC. Translation: CASSLGASQETQYF.